The source of this T cell receptor beta chain is a study of blood T cell repertoires in COVID-19. About the research overall: The samples span acute and convalescent COVID-19 from the United States, Italy and Spain.

Individuals aged about 18 to 95 years were recruited from fewer than 25 US areas. Participants had their cohort set by participant-reported clinical history. CDR3 length: 14 amino acids. The V gene's germline CDR1 is SGHTA and CDR2 FQGNSA. Trimming took off 1 base at V and 2 bases at J, with 8 bases between the two ends. Methods used by the authors: Reference gene primer amplification gave estimated nucleated cell counts. The repertoire was sequenced with immunoSEQ multiplex PCR; TCRdb's copy has only in-frame clones and lacks some. The V and J calls and clone size were taken over from that table, and D and trimming were inferred from the DNA. Among 250,000 or so clones listed, around 88% were seen once.

The source is a middle-aged woman with acute COVID-19. Sequences were obtained from PBMCs or T cells enriched from blood (not recorded which). This rearrangement joins TRBV7-2 to TRBJ1-2; no clear D gene. The chain's CDR3 is CASSLDGENYGYTF. CDR3 coding DNA: TGTGCCAGCAGCTTAGACGGGGAGAACTATGGCTACACCTTC.